This T cell receptor (beta chain) was sequenced in a study of tumor and adjacent non-tumor tissue in lung cancer. RNA was extracted from bulk tissue without any cell sorting. TCRbeta libraries were built with three rounds of nested PCR, modified from ARM-PCR. TCRdb reprocessed the multiplex PCR reads with MiXCR, giving one entry per CDR3 protein. The data show fewer than 120,000 distinct CDR3 sequences, with over 75% seen just once and about 22% held by the top ten. In germline, CDR1 is LGHNA, CDR2 YSLEER. CDR3 length: 15 residues. The V end lost 4 bases, the J end lost 4 bases, and 13 bases lay between the germline ends.

The sample comprised lung tumor tissue. This TCR was sampled from a man between 70 and 80 years old with non-small cell lung cancer. The rearrangement uses TRBV4-3 and TRBJ1-4, with D tentatively TRBD1 (5 bases). CDR3 sequence: CASSRMGGNNEKLFF. The CDR3 nucleotides read TGCGCCAGCAGCCGTATGGGGGGTAATAATGAAAAACTGTTTTTT.